This passage covers 30 T cell receptor beta chains from one sample sequenced in a study of OX40 agonist ivuxolimab in advanced cancers. Sequencing used immunoSEQ multiplex PCR; TCRdb keeps in-frame clones, though not all of them. The table lists about 92,000 clones, about four fifths of them singletons, with about 6% in the top ten. This specimen consisted of CD4+ or CD8+ T cells sorted from blood, obtained in a trial of the OX40 agonist ivuxolimab. These receptors were collected from an adult with an advanced solid tumor such as melanoma, head and neck, liver or kidney cancer.

The chain employs TRBV6-5 and TRBJ2-7, with D perhaps TRBD1 or TRBD2 (7 bases each). CDR3 size: 14 residues. Germline CDR1 and CDR2: MNHEY and SVGAGI. The V end lost 6 bases, the J end lost 2 bases, and 14 bases lay between the germline ends. Written as DNA, the CDR3 is TGTGCCAGCAGAAGACAGGGAGGGCCCTACGAGCAGTACTTC. It codes for CASRRQGGPYEQYF.

This clone was counted once. The genes are TRBV18 and TRBJ1-5, with 11 bases lining up with TRBD1. Germline values: CDR1 KGHSH, CDR2 LQKENI. The CDR3 runs to 16 residues. The trim removed 5 bases at V and 2 bases at J, leaving 5 bases unmatched. The CDR3 reads CASSSGQGAGNQPQHF. The DNA for the CDR3 is TGTGCCAGCTCATCCGGACAGGGGGCTGGCAATCAGCCCCAGCATTTT.

The V call is TRBV25-1, the J call TRBJ1-3; the D gene is possibly TRBD1 (6 bases). This CDR3 contains 18 residues. The V gene's germline CDR1 is MGHDK and CDR2 SYGVNS. The V gene lost 2 bases and the J gene lost 3 bases, with 20 bases spanning the gap. The CDR3 reads CASSERGPTGKYGNTIYF. In DNA, the CDR3 is TGTGCCAGCAGTGAAAGGGGTCCCACAGGGAAGTATGGAAACACCATATATTTT. The full variable domain, completed using reference TRBV25-1 and TRBJ1-3, is EADIYQTPRYLVIGTGKKITLECSQTMGHDKMYWYQQDPGMELHLIHYSYGVNSTEKGDLSSESTVSRIRTEHFPLTLESARPSHTSQYLCASSERGPTGKYGNTIYFGEGSWLTVV.

The chain links TRBV9 to TRBJ2-7, with D perhaps TRBD1 (6 bases). Looked up from germline, CDR1 is SGDLS and CDR2 is YYNGEE. The CDR3 has 14 amino acids. The ends were cut back, 3 bases at V and 3 bases at J, with 13 bases in the middle. DNA of the CDR3: TGTGCCAGCAGCGAAGGGGGTTCCGGCTACGAGCAGTACTTC. This encodes CASSEGGSGYEQYF.

This clone was seen once. This rearrangement joins TRBV7-2 to TRBJ2-2, with D unresolved. V shed 0 bases and J shed 1 base, with 6 bases lying between them. Germline V lookup: CDR1 SGHTA, CDR2 FQGNSA. The CDR3 is 15 amino acids. The CDR3 DNA follows: TGTGCCAGCAGCTTAGCGCGGCAGAACACCGGGGAGCTGTTTTTT. Amino acid sequence: CASSLARQNTGELFF.

This clone was counted once. The chain joins TRBV6-1 to TRBJ2-1; D unclear. The V and J ends lost 2 bases and 8 bases respectively, with 7 bases between them. Germline V gene data show CDR1 as MNHNS and CDR2 as SASEGT. The CDR3 loop spans 12 amino acids. The chain's CDR3 is CASSESWDEQFF. In DNA form, the CDR3 reads TGTGCCAGCAGTGAAAGCTGGGATGAGCAGTTCTTC.

The chain carries TRBV7-2 and TRBJ2-2; the match to TRBD2 covers 7 bases. The germline V gene encodes CDR1 SGHTA and CDR2 FQGNSA. This CDR3 region has 19 residues. The V segment lost 5 bases and the J segment 2 bases; nucleotides outside the gene matches: 17. The CDR3 nucleotides read TGTGCCAGCAGCCCGCTCTCGGGGGGACCTAATCTTAACACCGGGGAGCTGTTTTTT. Its translation is CASSPLSGGPNLNTGELFF.

The chain carries TRBV5-1 and TRBJ2-3, with a tentative D call TRBD2 (6 bases). From germline, CDR1 is SGHRS and CDR2 YFSETQ. Trimming took off 4 bases at V and 2 bases at J, with 23 bases between the two ends. The length of the CDR3 is 18 residues. This CDR3 is CASSPQPPGTLITDTQYF. DNA of the CDR3: TGCGCCAGCAGCCCTCAGCCACCCGGGACTCTTATCACAGATACGCAGTATTTT.

Remarks on this clone: The same CDR3 can be traced to other DNA sequences in this sample. This chain links TRBV5-4 with TRBJ2-7, with 7 bases that match TRBD1. The CDR3 length is 13 residues. Germline CDR1 reads SGHNT; CDR2 reads YYREEE (reference sequence). V lost 3 bases and J lost 4; bases outside the gene matches: 4. CDR3 sequence (DNA): TGTGCCAGCAGCTCTGGGACAGAGTACGAGCAGTACTTC. Its protein is CASSSGTEYEQYF. Complete variable domain (other parts from reference TRBV5-4 and TRBJ2-7): ETGVTQSPTHLIKTRGQQVTLRCSSQSGHNTVSWYQQALGQGPQFIFQYYREEENGRGNFPPRFSGLQFPNYSSELNVNALELDDSALYLCASSSGTEYEQYFGPGTRLTVT.

The V call is TRBV7-2, the J call TRBJ2-6; D possibly matches TRBD1 or TRBD2 (6 bases each). Trimming took 0 bases from V and 3 from J, leaving 15 bases between them. The CDR3 spans 18 residues. Germline CDR1 reads SGHTA; CDR2 reads FQGNSA. CDR3 sequence: CASSLAGGGIIGANVLTF. The CDR3 DNA is TGTGCCAGCAGCTTAGCCGGGGGCGGGATAATTGGGGCCAACGTCCTGACTTTC.

The rearrangement joins TRBV10-3 to TRBJ2-5; D call uncertain. Deletions cut 4 bases from V and 2 bases from J, with 17 bases between. This CDR3 spans 16 amino acids. Germline V gene sequence: CDR1 ENHRY, CDR2 SYGVKD. The CDR3 reads CAISVSTGLGQETQYF. The CDR3 DNA follows: TGTGCCATCAGTGTTTCCACCGGTTTAGGGCAAGAGACCCAGTACTTC.

V usage is TRBV5-8 and J usage is TRBJ1-2; TRBD1 agrees at 11 bases. CDR1 is SGHTS and CDR2 is YDEGEE in the germline V gene. Trimming cost V 4 bases and J 9 bases; bases outside gene matches: 8. This CDR3 has 14 residues. This chain's CDR3 is CASSRGGQGASYTF. The CDR3 nucleotides read TGTGCCAGCAGCCGGGGTGGACAGGGGGCTAGCTACACCTTC.

The CDR3 loop is CASSLGRDGGYEQYF. CDR3 bases: TGCGCCAGCAGCTTGGGTAGAGACGGCGGCTACGAGCAGTACTTC. V and J are TRBV5-1 and TRBJ2-7; D unclear. The V gene lost 0 bases and the J gene lost 3 bases, with 13 bases spanning the gap. CDR3 length: 15 amino acids. Germline-derived CDR1 and CDR2 are SGHRS and YFSETQ.

V usage is TRBV6-5 and J usage is TRBJ1-4; 7 bases map to TRBD1. This CDR3 spans 14 amino acids. J lost 8 bases, V lost 2 bases, and 5 bases had no gene match. The germline CDR1 and CDR2 sequences are MNHEY and SVGAGI. CDR3 sequence reads: CASSYRGGREKLFF. The CDR3 region has the DNA TGTGCCAGCAGTTACAGAGGGGGCCGCGAAAAACTGTTTTTT.

The chain is built from TRBV19 and TRBJ1-2; 8 nucleotides align to TRBD1. The CDR3 contains 14 residues. Germline V gene data show CDR1 as LNHDA and CDR2 as SQIVND (reference sequence). J was trimmed by 2 bases and V by 2 bases; bases with no gene match: 1. CDR3 nucleotides: TGTGCCAGTAGTATACGGACAGGGAACTATGGCTACACCTTC. Translation gives CASSIRTGNYGYTF.

The chain carries TRBV27 and TRBJ2-7; D perhaps matches TRBD1 (5 bases). V lost 6 bases, J lost 0 bases, and 12 bases lay in between. This CDR3 region has 14 residues. Germline CDR1 MNHEY, CDR2 SMNVEV (reference sequence). The CDR3 DNA follows: TGTGCCAGCAGCCTGACAGAGTCCTCCTACGAGCAGTACTTC. Translating it yields CASSLTESSYEQYF.

The chain combines TRBV6-1 with TRBJ2-7, with 8 bases identical to TRBD2. The V and J ends lost 6 bases and 4 bases, in that order; junction bases with no gene match: 5. The CDR3 contains 13 residues. Germline values: CDR1 MNHNS, CDR2 SASEGT. Here the CDR3 reads CASSGSGTYEQYF. The CDR3 bases are TGTGCCAGCAGCGGTAGCGGGACTTACGAGCAGTACTTC.

The chain is built from TRBV7-2 and TRBJ1-1, with TRBD1 identical over 9 bases. Germline V lookup: CDR1 SGHTA, CDR2 FQGNSA. Trimming at V came to 4 bases and at J to 1 base, leaving 7 bases not matched to a gene. The CDR3 consists of 16 residues. The CDR3 reads CASSSRQGDRNTEAFF. The CDR3 DNA sequence: TGTGCCAGCAGCTCCCGACAGGGGGACAGGAACACTGAAGCTTTCTTT.

This clone was observed once. The chain has TRBV5-4 and TRBJ2-3, with 11 positions matching TRBD2. This CDR3 spans 13 amino acids. Germline V gene sequence: CDR1 SGHNT, CDR2 YYREEE (reference sequence). The junction had 1 base not matched to a gene; V was cut back by 4 bases and J by 6 bases. In DNA form, the CDR3 reads TGTGCCAGCAGCCCTAGCGGGAGGGATACGCAGTATTTT. It is translated as CASSPSGRDTQYF.

The chain has TRBV6-1 and TRBJ2-5; TRBD2 agrees at 12 bases. Losses at the gene ends were 7 bases for V and 0 bases for J; bases not matched to a gene: 3. The CDR3 totals 15 residues. The germline V gene encodes CDR1 MNHNS and CDR2 SASEGT. CDR3 sequence: CASTGLAGNQETQYF. As DNA, the CDR3 is TGTGCCAGCACCGGACTAGCGGGAAACCAAGAGACCCAGTACTTC.

CDR3 protein: CASSLGQLSSPLHF. CDR3 nucleotide sequence: TGTGCCAGCAGCTTAGGGCAGCTTAGTTCACCCCTCCACTTT. The chain is built from TRBV7-2 and TRBJ1-6; D remains ambiguous. Germline CDR1 is SGHTA and CDR2 is FQGNSA. Trimming removed 1 base from V and 9 bases from J, with 10 bases in between. The CDR3 is 14 residues long. Complete variable domain (other parts from reference TRBV7-2 and TRBJ1-6): GAGVSQSPSNKVTEKGKDVELRCDPISGHTALYWYRQSLGQGLEFLIYFQGNSAPDKSGLPSDRFSAERTGGSVSTLTIQRTQQEDSAVYLCASSLGQLSSPLHFGNGTRLTVT.

A single count supports this clone. The chain uses TRBV4-1 and TRBJ2-7; 11 bases are shared with TRBD1. In germline, CDR1 is MGHRA, CDR2 YSYEKL. Unmatched junction bases numbered 7, after V lost 6 bases and J lost 3 bases. The CDR3 has 15 amino acids. The CDR3 DNA reads as TGCGCCAGCAGTACAGGGACAGGGGGGTTCTACGAGCAGTACTTC. Protein product: CASSTGTGGFYEQYF.

This clone turned up a few times. The chain links TRBV18 to TRBJ1-1; D perhaps matches TRBD1 (5 bases). V dropped 1 base and J dropped 3 bases, with 12 bases sitting between them. The CDR3 sequence is 15 residues long. Germline V lookup: CDR1 KGHSH, CDR2 LQKENI. The CDR3 DNA is TGTGCCAGCTCACCACGGGGGGTCCCCGACACTGAAGCTTTCTTT. Residues: CASSPRGVPDTEAFF.

The genes are TRBV5-6 and TRBJ2-5; D not certain. Per the germline V gene, CDR1 is SGHDT and CDR2 is YYEEEE. There are 13 residues in the CDR3. Trimming took off 0 bases at V and 5 bases at J, with 8 bases between the two ends. The CDR3 reads CASSLVETETQYF. The CDR3 DNA is TGTGCCAGCAGCTTGGTTGAGACCGAGACCCAGTACTTC.

The V gene is TRBV7-2, the J gene TRBJ2-1, with D hard to call. Looked up from germline, CDR1 is SGHTA and CDR2 is FQGNSA. The CDR3 length is 15 residues. With 8 bases removed from V and 0 bases from J, the gap between germline ends came to 14 bases. CDR3 residues: CASGLTTSSYNEQFF. The CDR3 region has the DNA TGTGCCAGCGGGCTTACTACGAGCTCCTACAATGAGCAGTTCTTC.

The V gene is TRBV7-9, the J gene TRBJ2-3; the D is unclear. V shed 0 bases and J shed 8 bases, with 15 bases lying between them. Germline loops: CDR1 SEHNR, CDR2 FQNEAQ (reference sequence). This CDR3 is built from 15 residues. CDR3 in DNA: TGTGCCAGCAGCTTAGCAGTAGGAGCAGGCGGTACGCAGTATTTT. It specifies CASSLAVGAGGTQYF.

This rearrangement joins TRBV27 to TRBJ1-5; unclear D gene. V was cut by 1 base and J by 7 bases, with 11 bases left in between. The CDR3 sequence is 14 residues long. Germline lookup yields CDR1 MNHEY and CDR2 SMNVEV (reference sequence). The CDR3 sequence: CASSLLSGGQPQHF. Written as DNA, the CDR3 is TGTGCCAGCAGTTTATTATCCGGAGGCCAGCCCCAGCATTTT.

The chain has TRBV12-5 and TRBJ2-7; 12 bases fit TRBD2. The CDR3 sequence is 16 residues long. V dropped 5 bases and J dropped 5; count of bases not matched to a gene: 10. Germline V gene sequence: CDR1 LGHNT, CDR2 FRNRAP. The CDR3 reads CASGRGSSGRGDEQYF. CDR3 nucleotides: TGTGCTAGTGGTCGAGGGTCTAGCGGGAGGGGAGACGAGCAGTACTTC.

The rearrangement joins TRBV6-5 to TRBJ2-7, with a possible D match to TRBD2 (6 bases). Germline V CDR1 and CDR2: MNHEY, SVGAGI. Trimming pared 5 bases from V and 1 base from J, leaving 12 bases between. The CDR3 contains 14 residues. As DNA, the CDR3 is TGTGCCAGCAGTGTCAGCGGGCAGTCCTACGAGCAGTACTTC. Translated, it gives CASSVSGQSYEQYF.

This clone was detected once. The chain has TRBV7-9 and TRBJ1-4; TRBD1 might be the D (6 bases). The CDR3 totals 16 residues. V lost 1 base to trimming and J lost 5 bases, with 14 bases between them. CDR1 and CDR2 (germline): SEHNR, FQNEAQ (reference sequence). In nucleotides, the CDR3 is TGTGCCAGCAGCTTAGGGTCGGGGCAGGGGAATGAAAAACTGTTTTTT. It codes for CASSLGSGQGNEKLFF.